The 28 T cell receptor beta chains below all came from one sample that was sequenced in a study of early T cells in non-severe SARS-CoV-2 infection (dated by TCRdb to the early 2020s). The library relied on 5' RACE. Reads for this sample came from a NextSeq 500. Using fastp trimming at Q25 and MiXCR clonotype assembly, TCRdb reanalyzed the public sequencing data and kept in-frame beta chains. Each entry is one CDR3 protein sequence, shown with its most common DNA and genes. This sample comprises about 20,000 distinct CDR3 sequences, over 4% of them detected only once. Approximately 5.7% of the sample goes to the ten largest clones. The sample consisted of whole blood. Every receptor here comes from an adult who was a healthcare worker with PCR-confirmed SARS-CoV-2 infection or an uninfected control (not recorded which).

This clonotype was observed at least ten times. This chain joins TRBV2 and TRBJ2-1, with TRBD2 as a possible D gene (5 bases). The CDR3 runs to 14 residues. The V gene's germline CDR1 is SNHLY and CDR2 FYNNEI. Trimming cost V 2 bases and J 4 bases, with 9 bases left between them. CDR3 nucleotides: TGTGCCAGCAGTGAAAGCCTAGCTTACAATGAGCAGTTCTTC. Its protein is CASSESLAYNEQFF. Combining the CDR3 with reference TRBV2 and TRBJ2-1 gives the whole variable domain EPEVTQTPSHQVTQMGQEVILRCVPISNHLYFYWYRQILGQKVEFLVSFYNNEISEKSEIFDDQFSVERPDGSNFTLKIRSTKLEDSAMYFCASSESLAYNEQFFGPGTRLTVL.

The chain combines TRBV19 with TRBJ2-7; 11 bases agree with TRBD1. The CDR3 totals 16 residues. Germline V gene sequence: CDR1 LNHDA, CDR2 SQIVND (reference sequence). The V gene end was trimmed by 7 bases and the J gene end by 2 bases; junction bases not matched to a gene: 10. CDR3 in DNA: TGTGCCAGTATCAATTTACCGGGACAGGGGGCCTACGAGCAGTACTTC. It codes for CASINLPGQGAYEQYF.

Many counts were recorded for this clonotype. V is TRBV5-1 and J is TRBJ2-1, with 12 nucleotides matching TRBD2. Trimming at V came to 0 bases and at J to 6 bases, leaving 7 bases not matched to a gene. Germline V gives CDR1 SGHRS, CDR2 YFSETQ. The CDR3 is made up of 17 amino acids. Here the CDR3 reads CASSLGPLAGGGNEQFF. The DNA for the CDR3 is TGCGCCAGCAGCTTGGGCCCCCTAGCGGGAGGGGGCAATGAGCAGTTCTTC.

This clonotype appeared many times. This chain joins TRBV18 and TRBJ1-1; D may be TRBD1 (5 bases). Deletions cut 0 bases from V and 3 bases from J, with 5 bases between. Germline values: CDR1 KGHSH, CDR2 LQKENI. This CDR3 spans 13 amino acids. This CDR3 reads CASSPPGDTEAFF. The CDR3 bases are TGTGCCAGCTCACCACCAGGGGACACTGAAGCTTTCTTT.

V is TRBV24-1 and J is TRBJ2-5, with D uncertain. The germline V gene encodes CDR1 KGHDR and CDR2 SFDVKD. V lost 5 bases and J 0 bases, leaving 6 bases between the germline ends. The CDR3 sequence is 13 residues long. The CDR3: CATSVSHQETQYF. CDR3 DNA: TGTGCCACCAGTGTTTCACACCAAGAGACCCAGTACTTC.

The V gene is TRBV20-1, the J gene TRBJ2-3; tentative D call: TRBD2 (6 bases). The CDR3 covers 16 residues. Per germline, CDR1 DFQATT and CDR2 SNEGSKA (reference sequence). Trimming shortened V by 3 bases and J by 1 base, and 17 bases separated the two germline ends. CDR3 DNA: TGCAGTGCTAGTCAAGGTGGGAGCGGGTGCACAGATACGCAGTATTTT. This sequence encodes CSASQGGSGCTDTQYF.

This clonotype was seen at least ten times. Here the CDR3 DNA reads TGTGCCAGCAGCTCCGCGGGACTAGCGGGAGTCGGGGAGACCCAGTACTTC. Protein product: CASSSAGLAGVGETQYF. The genes are TRBV11-2 and TRBJ2-5, with 14 nucleotides matching TRBD2. Germline assignment: CDR1 SGHAT and CDR2 FQNNGV. This CDR3 has 17 amino acids. Trimming removed 4 bases from V and 5 bases from J; junction bases left unmatched: 9.

This clonotype occurred a few times. The J gene is TRBJ2-7, the V gene TRBV6-2 or TRBV6-3; D is unclear. The V end lost 4 bases, the J end lost 0 bases, and 7 bases lay between the germline ends. CDR3 length: 13 amino acids. CDR1 MNHEY and CDR2 SVGEGT come from the germline V gene. The CDR3 here is CASSLTSSYEQYF. The CDR3 DNA is TGTGCCAGCAGTTTAACCAGCTCCTACGAGCAGTACTTC.

This chain connects TRBV11-2 to TRBJ2-7; TRBD1 or TRBD2 may be the D gene (6 bases each). The length of the CDR3 is 17 residues. V lost 4 bases and J lost 2, with 21 bases in between. Per the germline V gene, CDR1 is SGHAT and CDR2 is FQNNGV. CDR3: CASSSLGFGGEPYEQYF. The CDR3 DNA sequence: TGTGCCAGCAGCTCGCTCGGGTTCGGGGGCGAACCCTACGAGCAGTACTTC.

Many counts were recorded for this clonotype. The chain uses TRBV6-5 and TRBJ1-5; D is ambiguous. This CDR3 is built from 13 residues. Trimming took off 0 bases at V and 6 bases at J, with 6 bases between the two ends. Germline CDR1 reads MNHEY; CDR2 reads SVGAGI. The CDR3 DNA reads as TGTGCCAGCAGTTACTCGAGGGCTCAGCCCCAGCATTTT. Amino acid sequence: CASSYSRAQPQHF.

This clonotype was recorded at least ten times. This chain joins TRBV6-2 or TRBV6-3 and TRBJ1-4, with D hard to call. The CDR3 is 14 amino acids. Germline V gene data show CDR1 as MNHEY and CDR2 as SVGEGT. The V gene lost 1 base and the J gene lost 8 bases, with 11 bases spanning the gap. DNA for the CDR3: TGTGCCAGCAGTTACTTGGATCTGGGCGAAAAACTGTTTTTT. It codes for CASSYLDLGEKLFF.

In its sample, this clonotype was seen a few times. This chain joins TRBV5-1 and TRBJ1-1; TRBD1 agrees at 8 bases. The V and J ends lost 4 bases and 5 bases, in that order; junction bases with no gene match: 4. The CDR3 is 13 residues long. From germline, CDR1 is SGHRS and CDR2 YFSETQ. In DNA form, the CDR3 reads TGCGCCAGCAGCATACAGGGGGGGACTGAAGCTTTCTTT. Encoded protein: CASSIQGGTEAFF.

This clonotype was found many times. V and J are TRBV29-1 and TRBJ2-1; TRBD2 matches 8 bases. Germline trimming cut 7 bases from V and 6 bases from J; bases unmatched to any gene: 14. The CDR3 length is 15 residues. Germline lookup yields CDR1 SQVTM and CDR2 ANQGSEA. CDR3 sequence (DNA): TGCAGCGGAAGAAGAAGCGGGAGCTTCACCAATGAGCAGTTCTTC. This sequence encodes CSGRRSGSFTNEQFF.

This clonotype has a count of ten or more. This chain joins TRBV27 and TRBJ1-6, with a possible D match to TRBD1 (5 bases). V was shortened by 4 bases and J by 8 bases, with 9 bases between the two germline ends. Looked up from germline, CDR1 is MNHEY and CDR2 is SMNVEV (reference sequence). The CDR3 consists of 13 residues. In nucleotides, the CDR3 is TGTGCCAGCAGTTCGCTAGGGGATTCACCCCTCCACTTT. Translating gives CASSSLGDSPLHF.

This chain's CDR3 is CASSLDGTSGGNEQFF. The CDR3 nucleotides are TGTGCCAGCAGCTTGGATGGGACTAGCGGGGGGAATGAGCAGTTCTTC. The J gene is TRBJ2-1, the V gene TRBV5-4; 15 bases agree with TRBD2. The junction had 2 bases not matched to a gene; V was cut back by 0 bases and J by 7 bases. Germline V CDR1 and CDR2: SGHNT, YYREEE (reference sequence). The CDR3 loop spans 16 amino acids.

This clonotype was seen many times. V usage is TRBV2 and J usage is TRBJ1-4, with no clear D. Trimming took 4 bases from V and 10 from J, leaving 10 bases between them. The CDR3 loop spans 12 amino acids. The V gene's germline CDR1 is SNHLY and CDR2 FYNNEI. The CDR3 sequence: CASSAASGKLFF. In DNA, the CDR3 is TGTGCCAGCAGTGCGGCATCCGGAAAACTGTTTTTT.

This clonotype was detected ten times or more. This chain uses TRBV14 with TRBJ2-3, with D perhaps TRBD2 (6 bases). Germline CDR1 and CDR2: SGHDN and FVKESK. V was clipped by 3 bases and J by 0 bases, with 10 bases between them. This CDR3 has 15 amino acids. CDR3 region: CASSHRSGSTDTQYF. The DNA for the CDR3 is TGTGCCAGCAGCCACCGTAGCGGAAGCACAGATACGCAGTATTTT.

This clonotype rates as medium-sized. V gene TRBV11-3 combines with J gene TRBJ1-1; 11 bases line up with TRBD1. The CDR3 covers 18 residues. The ends lost 0 bases at V and 0 bases at J; junction bases unmatched: 6. The germline CDR1 and CDR2 sequences are SGHNT and YENEEA. The CDR3: CASSLDAPGQGVNTEAFF. CDR3 coding DNA: TGTGCCAGCAGCTTAGATGCCCCGGGACAGGGGGTGAACACTGAAGCTTTCTTT.

V and J are TRBV10-3 and TRBJ2-5, with D tentatively TRBD1 or TRBD2 (5 bases each). Per germline, CDR1 ENHRY and CDR2 SYGVKD. The CDR3 spans 15 residues. V was trimmed by 10 bases and J by 3 bases, leaving 21 bases between them. The CDR3 region has the DNA TGTGCCACCGTGAGGGGAGCGGAGAAAAAAGAGACCCAGTACTTC. Protein product: CATVRGAEKKETQYF.

This clonotype was seen repeatedly, ten times or more. J is TRBJ2-7 and V is TRBV20-1; 11 bases match TRBD2. Unmatched junction bases numbered 4, after V lost 6 bases and J lost 3 bases. Germline V CDR1 and CDR2: DFQATT, SNEGSKA (reference sequence). There are 13 residues in the CDR3. In DNA, the CDR3 is TGCAGTGCAAAGGGACTAGCGGACTACGAGCAGTACTTC. This translates into CSAKGLADYEQYF.

This clonotype was observed at least ten times. The chain carries TRBV12-3 or TRBV12-4 and TRBJ2-1, with D uncertain. V lost 7 bases and J lost 9, with 19 bases in between. The CDR3 is 14 residues long. The CDR3 reads CASTQDLGASEQFF. As DNA, the CDR3 is TGTGCCAGCACCCAAGACTTGGGCGCGAGTGAGCAGTTCTTC.

This clonotype was seen repeatedly, ten times or more. The chain links TRBV7-3 to TRBJ2-1; the D gene is possibly TRBD1 (6 bases). This CDR3 contains 15 residues. V lost 1 base and J lost 5, with 12 bases in between. The germline V gene encodes CDR1 SGHTA and CDR2 FQGTGA. The CDR3 reads CASSLMGALNNEQFF. The CDR3 nucleotides are TGTGCCAGCAGCTTAATGGGGGCGCTGAACAATGAGCAGTTCTTC.

Ten or more counts support this clonotype. This rearrangement joins TRBV29-1 to TRBJ1-5; D ambiguous. The V end lost 3 bases, the J end lost 1 base, and 16 bases lay between the germline ends. From germline, CDR1 is SQVTM and CDR2 ANQGSEA. The CDR3 is 16 amino acids. The DNA of the CDR3 is TGCAGCGTTGAGATAGGTCGGGATATCAGCAATCAGCCCCAGCATTTT. Amino acids: CSVEIGRDISNQPQHF.

This clonotype was recorded at least ten times. The rearrangement links TRBV7-9 to TRBJ1-1; D unresolved. V lost 5 bases and J lost 4, with 11 bases in between. Germline values: CDR1 SEHNR, CDR2 FQNEAQ (reference sequence). The CDR3 consists of 13 residues. Here the CDR3 reads CASSPPSLTEAFF. The DNA of the CDR3 is TGTGCCAGCAGCCCCCCCAGTCTCACTGAAGCTTTCTTT. Filled out from reference TRBV7-9 and TRBJ1-1, the complete variable domain reads DTGVSQNPRHKITKRGQNVTFRCDPISEHNRLYWYRQTLGQGPEFLTYFQNEAQLEKSRLLSDRFSAERPKGSFSTLEIQRTEQGDSAMYLCASSPPSLTEAFFGQGTRLTVV.

The sample holds many counts of this clonotype. The chain has TRBV11-2 and TRBJ2-1; D is unresolved. V was cut by 5 bases and J by 8 bases, with 13 bases left in between. The CDR3 has 13 amino acids. The germline CDR1 and CDR2 sequences are SGHAT and FQNNGV. The CDR3 here is CASSPTRPHEQFF. CDR3 DNA: TGTGCCAGCAGCCCCACTCGTCCGCATGAGCAGTTCTTC.

This clonotype was found many times. CDR3: CASSIIAGGRFGANVLTF. CDR3 nucleotide sequence: TGTGCCAGCAGTATAATAGCAGGGGGAAGGTTTGGGGCCAACGTCCTGACTTTC. The chain uses TRBV27 and TRBJ2-6; TRBD1 matches at 7 bases. The V gene's germline CDR1 is MNHEY and CDR2 SMNVEV (reference sequence). CDR3 length: 18 residues. The J segment lost 3 bases and the V segment lost 5 bases, leaving 13 bases of the junction unmatched.

This clonotype was counted at least ten times. The V call is TRBV15, the J call TRBJ2-1, with D hard to call. With 5 bases removed from V and 1 base from J, the gap between germline ends came to 9 bases. Looked up from germline, CDR1 is LNHNV and CDR2 is YYDKDF (reference sequence). The CDR3 contains 14 residues. In nucleotides, the CDR3 is TGTGCCACCAGCCTTACCCGATCCTACAATGAGCAGTTCTTC. Protein sequence: CATSLTRSYNEQFF.

By its share, this clonotype is medium-sized. The chain has TRBV7-2 and TRBJ1-5; D is unresolved. Per germline, CDR1 SGHTA and CDR2 FQGNSA. This CDR3 has 14 amino acids. The V end lost 1 base, the J end lost 7 bases, and 11 bases lay between the germline ends. The CDR3 DNA reads as TGTGCCAGCAGCTTAGAACCGAGCCGGCAGCCCCAGCATTTT. This encodes CASSLEPSRQPQHF.